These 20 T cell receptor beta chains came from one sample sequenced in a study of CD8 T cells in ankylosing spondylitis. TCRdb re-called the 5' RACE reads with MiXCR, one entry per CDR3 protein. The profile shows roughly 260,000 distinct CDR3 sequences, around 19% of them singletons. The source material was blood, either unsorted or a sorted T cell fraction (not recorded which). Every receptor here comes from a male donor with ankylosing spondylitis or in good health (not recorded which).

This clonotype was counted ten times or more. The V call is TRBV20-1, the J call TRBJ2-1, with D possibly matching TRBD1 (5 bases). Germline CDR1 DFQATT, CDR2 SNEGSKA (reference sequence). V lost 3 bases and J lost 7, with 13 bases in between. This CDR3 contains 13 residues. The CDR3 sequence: CSASSLAGNEQFF. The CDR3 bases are TGCAGTGCTAGCTCCTTAGCAGGGAATGAGCAGTTCTTC.

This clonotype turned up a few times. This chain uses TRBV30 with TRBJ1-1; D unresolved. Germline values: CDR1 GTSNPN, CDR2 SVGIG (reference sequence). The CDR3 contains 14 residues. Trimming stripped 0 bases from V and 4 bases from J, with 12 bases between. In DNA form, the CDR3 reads TGTGCCTGGAGTGTGATCCGATCGCGCACTGAAGCTTTCTTT. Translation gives CAWSVIRSRTEAFF.

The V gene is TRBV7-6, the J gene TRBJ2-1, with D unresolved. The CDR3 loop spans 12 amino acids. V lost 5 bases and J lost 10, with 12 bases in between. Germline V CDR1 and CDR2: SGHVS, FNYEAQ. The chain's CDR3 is CASSVRRTEQFF. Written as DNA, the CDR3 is TGTGCCAGCAGCGTTCGTCGGACCGAGCAGTTCTTC.

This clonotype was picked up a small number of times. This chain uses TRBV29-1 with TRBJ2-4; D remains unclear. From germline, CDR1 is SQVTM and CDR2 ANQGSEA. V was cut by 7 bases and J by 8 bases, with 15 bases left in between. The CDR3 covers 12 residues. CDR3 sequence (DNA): TGCAGCGCCGAGGTGGGATCGGACATTCAGTACTTC. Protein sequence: CSAEVGSDIQYF. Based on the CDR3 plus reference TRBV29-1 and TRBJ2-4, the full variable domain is SAVISQKPSRDICQRGTSLTIQCQVDSQVTMMFWYRQQPGQSLTLIATANQGSEATYESGFVIDKFPISRPNLTFSTLTVSNMSPEDSSIYLCSAEVGSDIQYFGAGTRLSVL.

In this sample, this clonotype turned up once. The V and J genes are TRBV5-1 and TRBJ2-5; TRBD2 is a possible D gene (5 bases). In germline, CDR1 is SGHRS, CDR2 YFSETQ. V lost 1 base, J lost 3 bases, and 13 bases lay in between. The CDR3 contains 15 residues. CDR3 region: CASSLRGHKEETQYF. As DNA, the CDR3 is TGCGCCAGCAGCTTGAGAGGGCATAAGGAAGAGACCCAGTACTTC.

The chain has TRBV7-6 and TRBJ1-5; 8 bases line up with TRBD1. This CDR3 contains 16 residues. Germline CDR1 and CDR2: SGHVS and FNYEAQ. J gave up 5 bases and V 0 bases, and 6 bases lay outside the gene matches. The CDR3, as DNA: TGTGCCAGCAGCTTAGCGGCCACAGGGGGGGATCAGCCCCAGCATTTT. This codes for CASSLAATGGDQPQHF.

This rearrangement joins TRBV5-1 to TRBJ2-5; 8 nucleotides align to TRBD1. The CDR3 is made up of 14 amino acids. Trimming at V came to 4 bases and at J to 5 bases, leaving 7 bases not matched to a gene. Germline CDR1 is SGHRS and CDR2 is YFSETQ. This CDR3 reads CASSTGTGWETQYF. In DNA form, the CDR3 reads TGCGCCAGCAGCACCGGGACAGGCTGGGAGACCCAGTACTTC.

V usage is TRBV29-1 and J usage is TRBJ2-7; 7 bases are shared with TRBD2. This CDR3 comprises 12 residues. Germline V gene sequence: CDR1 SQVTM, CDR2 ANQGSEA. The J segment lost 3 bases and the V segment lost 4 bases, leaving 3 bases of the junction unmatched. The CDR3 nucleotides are TGCAGCGTTGTAGGGACTAACTACGAGCAGTACGTC. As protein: CSVVGTNYEQYV.

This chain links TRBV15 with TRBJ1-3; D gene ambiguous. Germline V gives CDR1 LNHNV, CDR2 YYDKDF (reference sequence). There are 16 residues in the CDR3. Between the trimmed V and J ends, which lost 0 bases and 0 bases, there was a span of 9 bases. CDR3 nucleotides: TGTGCCACCAGCAGAGATCGGCAGGCCTCTGGAAACACCATATATTTT. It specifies CATSRDRQASGNTIYF.

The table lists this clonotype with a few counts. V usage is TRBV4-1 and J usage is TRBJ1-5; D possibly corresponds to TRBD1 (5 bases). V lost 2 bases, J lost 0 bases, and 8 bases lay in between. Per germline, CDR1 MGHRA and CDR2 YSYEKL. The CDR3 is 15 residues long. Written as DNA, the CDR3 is TGCGCCAGCAGCCAACAGGGTTTTAGCAATCAGCCCCAGCATTTT. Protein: CASSQQGFSNQPQHF.

The CDR3 sequence is CASSLPGIVTQYF. In nucleotides, the CDR3 is TGTGCCAGCAGTTTGCCAGGAATTGTTACGCAGTATTTT. This sequence joins TRBV12-3 or TRBV12-4 and TRBJ2-3, with unresolved D. Between the trimmed V and J ends, which lost 3 bases and 8 bases, there was a span of 12 bases. The CDR3 is 13 amino acids.

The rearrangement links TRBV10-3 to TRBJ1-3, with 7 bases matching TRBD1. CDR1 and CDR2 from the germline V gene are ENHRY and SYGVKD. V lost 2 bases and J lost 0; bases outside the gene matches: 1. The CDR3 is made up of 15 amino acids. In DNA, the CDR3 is TGTGCCATCAGTGAGAAGGGGGCCTCTGGAAACACCATATATTTT. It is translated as CAISEKGASGNTIYF.

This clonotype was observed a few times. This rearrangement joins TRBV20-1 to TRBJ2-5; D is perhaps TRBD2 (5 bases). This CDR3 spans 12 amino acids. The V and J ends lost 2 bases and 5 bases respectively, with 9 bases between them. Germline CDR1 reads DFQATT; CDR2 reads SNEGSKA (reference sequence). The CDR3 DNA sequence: TGCAGTGCTAGAAGGACTGGGGAGACCCAGTACTTC. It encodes CSARRTGETQYF.

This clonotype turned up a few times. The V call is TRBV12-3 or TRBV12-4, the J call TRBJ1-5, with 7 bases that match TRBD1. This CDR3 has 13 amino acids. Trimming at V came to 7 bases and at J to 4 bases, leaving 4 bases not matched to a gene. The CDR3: CASKGAVNQPQHF. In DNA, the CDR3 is TGTGCCAGCAAGGGGGCAGTTAATCAGCCCCAGCATTTT.

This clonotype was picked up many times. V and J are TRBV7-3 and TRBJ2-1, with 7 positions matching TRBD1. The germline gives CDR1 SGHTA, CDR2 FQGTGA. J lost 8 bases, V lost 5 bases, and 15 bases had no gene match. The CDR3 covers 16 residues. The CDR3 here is CASSPNGGAGGDEQFF. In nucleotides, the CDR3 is TGTGCCAGCAGCCCAAACGGCGGTGCAGGGGGAGATGAGCAGTTCTTC.

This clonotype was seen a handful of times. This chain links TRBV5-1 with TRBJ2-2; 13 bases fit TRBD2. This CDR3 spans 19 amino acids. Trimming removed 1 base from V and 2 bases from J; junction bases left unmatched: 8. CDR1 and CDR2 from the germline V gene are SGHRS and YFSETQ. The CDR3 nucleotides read TGCGCCAGCAGCTTGACCACTAGCGGGGGGGCAACCAACACCGGGGAGCTGTTTTTT. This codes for CASSLTTSGGATNTGELFF.

CDR3 protein: CSVDKGRTTEAFF. The CDR3 DNA reads as TGCAGCGTTGACAAGGGGCGGACCACTGAAGCTTTCTTT. This chain joins TRBV29-1 and TRBJ1-1, with TRBD1 as a possible D gene (5 bases). Germline CDR1 is SQVTM and CDR2 is ANQGSEA. This CDR3 has 13 residues. Trimming removed 3 bases at V and 4 bases at J, with 12 bases between.

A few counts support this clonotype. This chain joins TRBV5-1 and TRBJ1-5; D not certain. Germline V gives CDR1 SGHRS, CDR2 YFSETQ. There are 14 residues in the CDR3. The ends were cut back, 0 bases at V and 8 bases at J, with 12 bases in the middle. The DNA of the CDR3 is TGCGCCAGCAGCTTGGAGCAGATTAGCAAGCCCCAGCATTTT. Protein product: CASSLEQISKPQHF.

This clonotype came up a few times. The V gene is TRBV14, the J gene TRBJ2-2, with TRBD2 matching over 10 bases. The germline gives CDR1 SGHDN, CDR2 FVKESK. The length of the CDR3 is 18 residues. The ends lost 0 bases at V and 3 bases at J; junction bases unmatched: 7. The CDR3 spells CASSQDFGTSAYTGELFF. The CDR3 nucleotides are TGTGCCAGCAGCCAAGATTTTGGGACTAGCGCCTACACCGGGGAGCTGTTTTTT.

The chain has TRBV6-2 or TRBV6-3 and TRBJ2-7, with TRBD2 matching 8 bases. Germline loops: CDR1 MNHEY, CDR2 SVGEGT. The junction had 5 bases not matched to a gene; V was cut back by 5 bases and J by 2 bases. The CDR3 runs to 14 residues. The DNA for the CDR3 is TGTGCCAGCAGTGAGGTAGCGGGACCCTACGAGCAGTACGTC. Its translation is CASSEVAGPYEQYV.